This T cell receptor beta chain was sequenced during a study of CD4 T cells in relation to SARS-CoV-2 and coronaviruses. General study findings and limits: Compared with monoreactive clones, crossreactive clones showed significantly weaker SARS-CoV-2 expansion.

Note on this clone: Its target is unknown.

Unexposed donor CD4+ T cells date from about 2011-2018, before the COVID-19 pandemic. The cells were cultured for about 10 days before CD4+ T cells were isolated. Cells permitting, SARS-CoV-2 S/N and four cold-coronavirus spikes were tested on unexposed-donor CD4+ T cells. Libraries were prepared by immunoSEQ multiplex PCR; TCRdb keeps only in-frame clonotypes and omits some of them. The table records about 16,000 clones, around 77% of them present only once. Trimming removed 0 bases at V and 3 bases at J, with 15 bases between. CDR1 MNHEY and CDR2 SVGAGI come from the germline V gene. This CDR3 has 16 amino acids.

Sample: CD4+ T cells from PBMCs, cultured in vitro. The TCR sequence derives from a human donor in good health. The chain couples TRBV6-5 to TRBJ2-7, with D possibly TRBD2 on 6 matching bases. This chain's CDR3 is CASSYSIGGLGYEQYF. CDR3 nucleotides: TGTGCCAGCAGTTACTCGATTGGAGGGTTGGGCTACGAGCAGTACTTC.